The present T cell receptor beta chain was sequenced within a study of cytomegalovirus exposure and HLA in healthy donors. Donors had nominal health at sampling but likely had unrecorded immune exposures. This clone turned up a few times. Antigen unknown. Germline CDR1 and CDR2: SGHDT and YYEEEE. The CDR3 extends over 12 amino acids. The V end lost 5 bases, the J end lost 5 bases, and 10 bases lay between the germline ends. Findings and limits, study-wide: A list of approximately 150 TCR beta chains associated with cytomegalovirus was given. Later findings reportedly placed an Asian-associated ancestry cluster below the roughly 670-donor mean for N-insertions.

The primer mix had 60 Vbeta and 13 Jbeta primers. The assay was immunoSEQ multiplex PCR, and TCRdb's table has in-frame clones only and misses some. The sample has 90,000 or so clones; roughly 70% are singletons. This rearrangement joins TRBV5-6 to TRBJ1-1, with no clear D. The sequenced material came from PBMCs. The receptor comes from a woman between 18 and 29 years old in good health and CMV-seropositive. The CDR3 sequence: CASSQGRTEAFF. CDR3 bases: TGTGCCAGCAGTCAAGGCAGGACTGAAGCTTTCTTT.